Sequencing of this T cell receptor (beta chain) was carried out in a study of vaccination effects on CD4 cells after COVID-19. Using immunoSEQ multiplex PCR, the repertoire was profiled, and TCRdb retains in-frame clones only, with some absent. The sample contains around 35,000 clones, roughly 66% of which appear only once. This CDR3 comprises 13 residues. The J segment lost 3 bases and the V segment lost 8 bases, leaving 3 bases of the junction unmatched. Germline CDR1 reads MNHEY; CDR2 reads SVGAGI. Remarks on this clone: What it recognizes is unknown.

Antigen-specific CD4+ T cells expanded by the ViraFEST assay with viral peptide pools were then sequenced. Culture lasted about 10 days before CD4+ T cell isolation. Prior SARS-CoV-2 infection was absent in the vaccine recipients, as shown by negative nucleocapsid antibodies. Specimen: CD4+ T cells from PBMCs cultured with HCoV-OC43 spike peptides, collected before COVID-19 vaccination. Regarding subset: HCoV-OC43 spike overlapping peptide pool stimulation. The clonotype comes from a human donor who received a COVID-19 vaccine. V usage is TRBV6-5 and J usage is TRBJ1-4; 7 bases agree with TRBD1. This chain's CDR3 is CASAGTANEKLFF. The CDR3 coding sequence is TGTGCCAGCGCCGGGACAGCTAATGAAAAACTGTTTTTT.